This is a list of T cell receptor beta chains from one sample in a study of T cells in Graves' hyperthyroidism and ophthalmopathy. One entry per CDR3 protein, called by TCRdb with MiXCR from the multiplex PCR reads. The sample lists under 250,000 distinct CDR3 sequences; roughly a quarter were seen once. The sequenced sample consisted of blood. The receptor source for this set is a woman between 40 and 55 years old with Graves' ophthalmopathy. The CDR3 runs from the conserved cysteine through the conserved F or W. The D gene is left open where the match is weak. Clone size is shown for a subset of rows, as once, few, many or a class of expanded clone.

V gene,clone size,CDR3 length,D gene,J gene,CDR3 DNA,CDR3 protein
TRBV5-4,many,18,TRBD1,TRBJ1-1,TGTGCCAGCAGCTCTATACAGGGGGTGGTCCGGGTGAACACTGAAGCTTTCTTT,CASSSIQGVVRVNTEAFF
TRBV2,-,14,-,TRBJ1-2,TGTGCCAGCAGTGAAGATCGGGGGGCCGGTGGCTACACCTTC,CASSEDRGAGGYTF
TRBV24-1,-,13,-,TRBJ1-1,TGTGCCACCAGTGATGACTTGAGCACTGAAGCTTTCTTT,CATSDDLSTEAFF
TRBV6-2/TRBV6-3,few,16,TRBD1,TRBJ1-5,TGTGCCAGCAGACCCATCACAGGGGTAGAGAATCAGCCCCAGCATTTT,CASRPITGVENQPQHF
TRBV27,once,15,TRBD1,TRBJ2-5,TGTGCCAGCAGTTTATGGGGACAGGGGGGGGAGACCCAGTACTTC,CASSLWGQGGETQYF
TRBV6-2/TRBV6-3,many,18,TRBD2,TRBJ2-7,TGTGCCAGCAGTTACGTGCCTAGCGGGAGCACCTATGCGATCGAGCAGTACTTC,CASSYVPSGSTYAIEQYF
TRBV18,once,15,-,TRBJ2-7,TGTGCCAGCTCAGCCACCTTCGGACAGACCTACGAGCAGTACTTC,CASSATFGQTYEQYF
TRBV6-1,-,17,TRBD1,TRBJ1-2,TGTGCCAGCAGCTCAACGCCAGGGGGCTCGGGAACCTATGGCTACACCTTC,CASSSTPGGSGTYGYTF
TRBV6-1,-,13,-,TRBJ2-5,TGTGCCAGCAGTGACGGTGGGCTTTATAGCCAGTACTTC,CASSDGGLYSQYF
TRBV27,many,15,-,TRBJ2-6,TGTGCCAGCAGTTTATTTTTTTCTGGGGCCAACGTCCTGACTTTC,CASSLFFSGANVLTF
TRBV20-1,many,12,TRBD1,TRBJ1-1,TGCAGTGGTTTAACCGGGACAGGGGGGGCTTTCTTT,CSGLTGTGGAFF
TRBV28,-,14,-,TRBJ1-1,TGTGCCAGCAGTTTACCTGGACAGCTCACTGAAGCTTTCTTT,CASSLPGQLTEAFF
TRBV6-1,many,13,TRBD1,TRBJ2-1,TGTGCCAGCACCGGGACAGGATACAATGAGCAGTTCTTC,CASTGTGYNEQFF
TRBV20-1,many,10,-,TRBJ1-1,TGCAGTGCCGAGCGACTCGTACCTTTCTTT,CSAERLVPFF
TRBV29-1,many,15,-,TRBJ2-5,TGCAGCGTTGTGGGAGCGGGCGCCGGGGTGTCTACCCAGTACTTC,CSVVGAGAGVSTQYF
TRBV6-5,many,15,TRBD2,TRBJ2-7,TGTGCCAGCAGTTCCCAGACTAGCGGGAGAGGCGAGCAGTACTTC,CASSSQTSGRGEQYF
TRBV7-2,-,14,-,TRBJ1-1,TGTGCCAGCAGCTCCTCGGACACTAACACTGAAGCTTTCTTT,CASSSSDTNTEAFF
TRBV11-2,many,16,TRBD2,TRBJ2-2,TGTGCCAGCAGCTTAGGACTAGCGGGAGGCACCGGGGAGCTGTTTTTT,CASSLGLAGGTGELFF
TRBV18,many,13,-,TRBJ2-5,TGTGCCAGCTCACCGTGGGGGGAAGAGACCCAGTACTTC,CASSPWGEETQYF
TRBV9,-,16,-,TRBJ2-2,TGTGCCAGCAGCGCCCTGACGACCCTCGACACCGGGGAGCTGTTTTTT,CASSALTTLDTGELFF